The entry below describes one T cell receptor beta chain. The data stem from a study of blood T cell repertoires in COVID-19. Profiled with immunoSEQ multiplex PCR; TCRdb holds only in-frame clones, not every one. The repertoire holds around 200,000 clones, with 84% as singletons. The source is a human donor in a cohort sampled during active COVID-19. Sequencing was done on a sample of peripheral blood.

The CDR3 sequence: CASSIQGAANEKLFF. CDR3 coding DNA: TGTGCCAGCAGTATACAGGGTGCGGCTAATGAAAAACTGTTTTTT. The chain links TRBV16 to TRBJ1-4; D perhaps matches TRBD1 (6 bases). Germline CDR1 KGHSY, CDR2 FQNENV. CDR3 length: 15 residues. V lost 6 bases and J lost 3, with 14 bases in between.